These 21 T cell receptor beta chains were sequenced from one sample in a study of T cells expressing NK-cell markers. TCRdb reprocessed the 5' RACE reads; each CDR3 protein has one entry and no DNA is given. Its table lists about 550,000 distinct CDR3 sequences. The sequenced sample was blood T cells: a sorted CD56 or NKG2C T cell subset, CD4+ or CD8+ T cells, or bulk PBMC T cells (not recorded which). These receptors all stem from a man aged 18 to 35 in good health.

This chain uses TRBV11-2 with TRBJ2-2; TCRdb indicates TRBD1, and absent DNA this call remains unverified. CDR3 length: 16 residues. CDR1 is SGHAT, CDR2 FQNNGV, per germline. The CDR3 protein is CASRPPGRANTGELFF.

The CDR3 protein is CASSYFSAGIAKNIQYF. The chain recombines TRBV6-5 with TRBJ2-4; TCRdb selects TRBD2, and the lack of DNA leaves this call unchecked. The CDR3 consists of 17 residues. Germline loops: CDR1 MNHEY, CDR2 SVGAGI.

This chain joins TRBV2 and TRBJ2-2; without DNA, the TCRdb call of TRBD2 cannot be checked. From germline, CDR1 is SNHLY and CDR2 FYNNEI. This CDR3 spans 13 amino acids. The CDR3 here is CASSVAGGRELFF.

Here the CDR3 reads CASSGFQGTEAFF. The rearrangement links TRBV25-1 to TRBJ1-1; without DNA, the TCRdb call of TRBD1 cannot be checked. From germline, CDR1 is MGHDK and CDR2 SYGVNS. The CDR3 contains 13 residues.

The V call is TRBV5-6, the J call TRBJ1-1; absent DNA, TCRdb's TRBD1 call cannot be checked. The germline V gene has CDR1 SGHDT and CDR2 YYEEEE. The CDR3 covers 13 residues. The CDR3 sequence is CASSHERGREAFF. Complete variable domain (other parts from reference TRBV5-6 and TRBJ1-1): DAGVTQSPTHLIKTRGQQVTLRCSPKSGHDTVSWYQQALGQGPQFIFQYYEEEERQRGNFPDRFSGHQFPNYSSELNVNALLLGDSALYLCASSHERGREAFFGQGTRLTVV.

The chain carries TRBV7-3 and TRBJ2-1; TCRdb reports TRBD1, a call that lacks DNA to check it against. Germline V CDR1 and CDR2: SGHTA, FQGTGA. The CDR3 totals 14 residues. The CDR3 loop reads CASSLIGRGDEQFF. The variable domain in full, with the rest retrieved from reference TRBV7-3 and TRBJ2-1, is GAGVSQTPSNKVTEKGKYVELRCDPISGHTALYWYRQSLGQGPEFLIYFQGTGAADDSGLPNDRFFAVRPEGSVSTLKIQRTERGDSAVYLCASSLIGRGDEQFFGPGTRLTVL.

CDR3 region: CSARFLAAPNEQFF. This chain joins TRBV20-1 and TRBJ2-1. Germline lookup yields CDR1 DFQATT and CDR2 SNEGSKA (reference sequence). The CDR3 spans 14 residues.

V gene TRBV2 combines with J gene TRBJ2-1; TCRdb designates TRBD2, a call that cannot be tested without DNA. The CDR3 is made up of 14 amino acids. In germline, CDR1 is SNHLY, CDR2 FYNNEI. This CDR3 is CASSEQGPSDEQFF.

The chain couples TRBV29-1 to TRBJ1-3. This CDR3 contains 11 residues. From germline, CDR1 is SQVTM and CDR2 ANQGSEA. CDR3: CSVRHGNTIYF.

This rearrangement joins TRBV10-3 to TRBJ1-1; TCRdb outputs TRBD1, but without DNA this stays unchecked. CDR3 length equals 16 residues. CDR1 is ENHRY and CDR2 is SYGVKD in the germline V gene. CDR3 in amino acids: CAISEAGDLSPTEAFF.

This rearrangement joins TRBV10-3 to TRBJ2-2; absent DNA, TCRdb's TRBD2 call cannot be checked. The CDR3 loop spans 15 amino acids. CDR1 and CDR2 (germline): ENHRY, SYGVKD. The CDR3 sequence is CATQDGTRLTGELFF.

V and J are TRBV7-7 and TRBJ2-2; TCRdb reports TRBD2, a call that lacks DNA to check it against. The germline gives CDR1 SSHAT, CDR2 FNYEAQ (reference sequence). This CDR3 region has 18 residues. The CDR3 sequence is CASSLELPGGADTGELFF.

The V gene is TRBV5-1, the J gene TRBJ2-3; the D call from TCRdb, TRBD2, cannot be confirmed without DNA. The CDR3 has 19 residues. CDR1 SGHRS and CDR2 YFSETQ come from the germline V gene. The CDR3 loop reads CASSLRGTSGRALADTQYF.

CDR3 residues: CASSEAGGFGQYYGYTF. The chain couples TRBV6-1 to TRBJ1-2; TCRdb outputs TRBD1, but without DNA this stays unchecked. Germline V gene data show CDR1 as MNHNS and CDR2 as SASEGT. The CDR3 covers 17 residues.

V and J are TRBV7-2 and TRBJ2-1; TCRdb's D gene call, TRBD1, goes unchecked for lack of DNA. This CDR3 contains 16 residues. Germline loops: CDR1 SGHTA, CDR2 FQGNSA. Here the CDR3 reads CASSPRQVTGHNEQFF.

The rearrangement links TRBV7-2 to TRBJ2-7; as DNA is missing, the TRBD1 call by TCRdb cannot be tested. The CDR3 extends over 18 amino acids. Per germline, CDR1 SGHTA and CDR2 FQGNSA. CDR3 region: CASSLAPLGGSFTYEQYF.

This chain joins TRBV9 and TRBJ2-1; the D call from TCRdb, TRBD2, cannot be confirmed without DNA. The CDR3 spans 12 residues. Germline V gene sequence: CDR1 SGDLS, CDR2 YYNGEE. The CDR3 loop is CATGGGWNEQFF.

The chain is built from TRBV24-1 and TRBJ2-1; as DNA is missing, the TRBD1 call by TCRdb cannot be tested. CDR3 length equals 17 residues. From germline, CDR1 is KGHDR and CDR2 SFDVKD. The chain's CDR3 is CATSDYGGGAIYNEQFF.

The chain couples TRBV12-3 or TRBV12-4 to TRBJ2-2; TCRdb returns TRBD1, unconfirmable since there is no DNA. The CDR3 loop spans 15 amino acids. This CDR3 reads CASSRLQGVAGELFF.

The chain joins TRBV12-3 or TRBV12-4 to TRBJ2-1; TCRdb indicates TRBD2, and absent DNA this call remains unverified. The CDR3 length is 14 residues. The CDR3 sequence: CASKGPGSYNEQFF.

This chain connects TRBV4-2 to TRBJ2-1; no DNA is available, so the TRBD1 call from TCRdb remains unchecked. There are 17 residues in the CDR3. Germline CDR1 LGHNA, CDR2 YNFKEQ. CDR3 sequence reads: CASSQEDGTGGSNEQFF.